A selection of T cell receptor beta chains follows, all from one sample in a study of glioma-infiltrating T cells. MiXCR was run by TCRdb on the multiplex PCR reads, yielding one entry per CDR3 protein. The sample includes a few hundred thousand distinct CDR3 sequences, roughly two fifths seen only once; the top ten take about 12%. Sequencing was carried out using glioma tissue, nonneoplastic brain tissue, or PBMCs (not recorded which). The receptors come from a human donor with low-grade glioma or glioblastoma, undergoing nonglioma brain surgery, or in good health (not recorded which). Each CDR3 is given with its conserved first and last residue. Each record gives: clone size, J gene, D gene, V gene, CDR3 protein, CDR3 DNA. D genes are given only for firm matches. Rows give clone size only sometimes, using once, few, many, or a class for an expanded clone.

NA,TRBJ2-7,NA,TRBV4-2,CASSQEAGFSEQYF,TGTGCCAGCAGCCAAGAGGCGGGCTTTTCCGAGCAGTACTTC
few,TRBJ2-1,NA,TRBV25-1,CASSLWANEQFF,TGTGCCAGCAGCCTCTGGGCCAATGAGCAGTTCTTC
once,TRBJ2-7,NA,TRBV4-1,CASSQVRSTGSEPYEQYF,TGCGCCAGCAGCCAAGTTCGGTCTACGGGTAGCGAGCCCTACGAGCAGTACTTC
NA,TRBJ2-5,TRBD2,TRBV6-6,CARSYVVGGGTQYF,TGTGCCAGAAGTTACGTCGTAGGCGGGGGGACCCAGTACTTC
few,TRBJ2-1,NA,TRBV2,CASSDRYIFKENEQFF,TGTGCCAGCAGTGATCGATACATATTTAAAGAGAATGAGCAGTTCTTC
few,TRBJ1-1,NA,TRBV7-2,CASSFKGVNTEAFF,TGTGCCAGCAGCTTTAAAGGGGTGAACACTGAAGCTTTCTTT
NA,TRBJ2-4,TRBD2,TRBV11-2,CASSLRPGLAGMDIQYF,TGTGCCAGCAGCTTACGCCCGGGACTAGCGGGAATGGACATTCAGTACTTC
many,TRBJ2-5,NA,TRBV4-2,CASSQGGTAHVLTETQYF,TGTGCCAGCAGCCAAGGCGGGACGGCACACGTTTTGACGGAGACCCAGTACTTC
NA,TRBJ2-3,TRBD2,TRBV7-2,CASSLLAGASTDTQYF,TGTGCCAGCAGCTTATTAGCGGGGGCTAGCACAGATACGCAGTATTTT
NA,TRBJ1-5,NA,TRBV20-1,CSAREQGGQPQHF,TGCAGTGCTAGGGAACAGGGAGGTCAGCCCCAGCATTTT
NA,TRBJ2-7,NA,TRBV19,CASSGRTTTYEQYF,TGTGCCAGTAGCGGAAGGACAACCACCTACGAGCAGTACTTC
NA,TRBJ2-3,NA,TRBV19,CASSSPRSTDTQYF,TGTGCCAGTAGTTCCCCACGAAGCACAGATACGCAGTATTTT
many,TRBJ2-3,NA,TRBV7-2,CASRRLSDTQYF,TGTGCCAGCAGGAGACTTTCAGATACGCAGTATTTT
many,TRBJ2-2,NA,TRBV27,CASSHLGPTNTGELFF,TGTGCCAGCAGTCATCTTGGACCCACGAACACCGGGGAGCTGTTTTTT
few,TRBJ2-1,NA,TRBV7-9,CASSPTTYNEQFF,TGTGCCAGCAGCCCCACTACATACAATGAGCAGTTCTTC
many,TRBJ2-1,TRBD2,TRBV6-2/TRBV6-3,CASSGNSGTFWDEQFF,TGTGCCAGCAGTGGAAATAGCGGGACCTTTTGGGATGAGCAGTTCTTC